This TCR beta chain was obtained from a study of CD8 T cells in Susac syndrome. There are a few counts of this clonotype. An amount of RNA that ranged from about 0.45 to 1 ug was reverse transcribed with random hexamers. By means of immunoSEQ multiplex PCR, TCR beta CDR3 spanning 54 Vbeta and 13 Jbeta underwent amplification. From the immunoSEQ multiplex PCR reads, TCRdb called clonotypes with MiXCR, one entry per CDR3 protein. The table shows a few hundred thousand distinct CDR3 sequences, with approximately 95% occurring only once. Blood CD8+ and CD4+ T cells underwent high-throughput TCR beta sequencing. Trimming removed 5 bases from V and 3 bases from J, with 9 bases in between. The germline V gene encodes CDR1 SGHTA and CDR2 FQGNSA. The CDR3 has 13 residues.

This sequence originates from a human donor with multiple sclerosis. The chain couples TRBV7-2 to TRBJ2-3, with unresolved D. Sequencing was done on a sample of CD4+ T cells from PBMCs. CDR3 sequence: CASSRDWTDTQYF. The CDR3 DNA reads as TGTGCCAGCAGCCGCGACTGGACAGATACGCAGTATTTT.